Listed below are T cell receptor beta chains from one sample, sequenced in a study of Ad26.COV2.S vaccination and SARS-CoV-2 variants. Repertoires were generated with immunoSEQ multiplex PCR, while TCRdb's copy carries only in-frame clones and drops some. The table records about 480,000 clones, around nine tenths of them present only once. The input for sequencing was peripheral blood, taken in a trial of Ad26.COV2.S vaccine versus placebo. The receptors were sampled from a person aged 18-65 years who received the Ad26.COV2.S COVID-19 vaccine or a placebo. Each CDR3 is given with its conserved first and last residue. The order of the fields is D gene, clone size, J gene, V gene, CDR3 protein, CDR3 DNA. D genes are given only for firm matches. Clone size is shown for a subset of rows, as once, few, many or a class of expanded clone.

TRBD1	NA	TRBJ2-5	TRBV28	CASSFQGAETQYF	TGTGCCAGCAGTTTTCAGGGGGCGGAGACCCAGTACTTC
NA	NA	TRBJ2-7	TRBV28	CASSLSGPAYEQYF	TGTGCCAGCAGTTTAAGTGGGCCCGCCTACGAGCAGTACTTC
TRBD2	NA	TRBJ2-7	TRBV9	CASSVGVSGSYGEQYF	TGTGCCAGCAGCGTAGGAGTTAGCGGGTCGTATGGCGAGCAGTACTTC
NA	NA	TRBJ1-1	TRBV3-1/TRBV3-2	CASSQRTEAFF	TGTGCCAGCAGCCAAAGGACTGAAGCTTTCTTT
TRBD2	NA	TRBJ2-3	TRBV7-3	CASSLNPSSGPRDTQYF	TGTGCCAGCAGCTTAAACCCGTCTAGCGGGCCGAGAGATACGCAGTATTTT
NA	NA	TRBJ1-4	TRBV5-6	CASSYLHSGTNEKLFF	TGTGCCAGCAGCTACTTACACTCGGGGACTAATGAAAAACTGTTTTTT
TRBD2	NA	TRBJ2-7	TRBV5-4	CASSLAGESTYEQYF	TGTGCCAGCAGCTTAGCGGGAGAGTCGACCTACGAGCAGTACTTC
NA	once	TRBJ1-4	TRBV2	CASSGVEGRTNEKLFF	TGTGCCAGCAGCGGGGTAGAGGGGCGGACTAATGAAAAACTGTTTTTT
NA	NA	TRBJ1-1	TRBV14	CASSQVSALKQTEAFF	TGTGCCAGCAGCCAAGTCTCAGCCCTTAAGCAGACTGAAGCTTTCTTT
TRBD1	NA	TRBJ2-1	TRBV5-1	CASSLGQGSRFGNEQFF	TGCGCCAGCAGCTTGGGACAGGGGTCCCGATTTGGGAATGAGCAGTTCTTC
NA	NA	TRBJ2-1	TRBV7-9	CASSSQLPIQFF	TGTGCCAGCAGCTCACAGCTTCCCATTCAGTTCTTC
NA	NA	TRBJ2-1	TRBV29-1	CSAPSAADYNEQFF	TGCAGCGCACCCTCCGCGGCTGACTACAATGAGCAGTTCTTC
TRBD2	NA	TRBJ2-3	TRBV11-2	CASSLGLAHFTDTQYF	TGTGCCAGCAGCCTGGGACTAGCGCACTTCACAGATACGCAGTATTTT
NA	NA	TRBJ1-5	TRBV30	CAWGRGASNQPQHF	TGTGCCTGGGGGAGGGGCGCTAGCAATCAGCCCCAGCATTTT
NA	NA	TRBJ1-6	TRBV27	CASSDYYNSPLHF	TGTGCCAGCAGTGACTACTATAATTCACCCCTCCACTTT
NA	NA	TRBJ1-4	TRBV19	CASSSHRAVFF	TGTGCCAGTAGTAGTCACAGGGCAGTGTTTTTT
TRBD2	NA	TRBJ2-5	TRBV20-1	CSASGASGREETQYF	TGCAGTGCTAGTGGGGCGAGCGGGAGGGAAGAGACCCAGTACTTC
NA	NA	TRBJ2-1	TRBV11-2	CASSLKNEQFF	TGTGCCAGCAGCTTAAAAAATGAGCAGTTCTTC
NA	NA	TRBJ2-4	TRBV3-1/TRBV3-2	CASSQDLGLALKNIQYF	TGTGCCAGCAGCCAAGATTTGGGGCTAGCTCTCAAAAACATTCAGTACTTC
NA	NA	TRBJ1-1	TRBV7-2	CASSLNADREAFF	TGTGCCAGCAGCTTAAATGCAGACAGGGAAGCTTTCTTT
TRBD1	NA	TRBJ2-1	TRBV7-8	CASSRDRGTYNEQFF	TGTGCCAGCAGCCGAGACAGGGGAACCTACAATGAGCAGTTCTTC
TRBD2	NA	TRBJ2-1	TRBV7-2	CASSLTGTSGRIEQFF	TGTGCCAGCAGCTTAACCGGGACTAGCGGGAGAATTGAGCAGTTCTTC
TRBD2	many	TRBJ2-7	TRBV6-2/TRBV6-3	CASSLDPGTSGPYEQYF	TGTGCCAGCAGCTTAGATCCCGGGACTAGCGGTCCCTACGAGCAGTACTTC